This T cell receptor (beta chain) emerged from a study of shared clonotypes between healthy human individuals. Study as a whole: CD4 naive and memory got three plates each, CD8 naive two, CD8 memory one.

This table comes from immunoSEQ multiplex PCR, and its TCRdb copy is limited to in-frame clones, with some not included. Among 2.3 million or so clones listed, more than 80% were seen once. Germline loops: CDR1 SGHTA, CDR2 FQGTGA. This CDR3 has 14 residues. V was cut by 0 bases and J by 6 bases, with 11 bases left in between. The receptor was isolated from a man younger than 35 in good health. Some clones in this sample may be carry-over from other donors' samples. This chain uses TRBV7-3 with TRBJ1-2, with D uncertain. The sequencing sample was made of naive CD4+ T cells from PBMCs. The subset here: CD45RA+ positively selected. CDR3 residues: CASSLTGSSDGYTF. The CDR3 DNA reads as TGTGCCAGCAGCTTAACTGGGTCCTCGGATGGCTACACCTTC.